This is a list of T cell receptor beta chains from one sample in a study of T cell repertoires in cytomegalovirus infection. These receptors lack a known antigen. TCRdb passed the reads through MiXCR, listing each CDR3 protein once. In the table there are a few hundred thousand distinct CDR3 sequences, 33% of which are singletons. The material sequenced was cultured PBMCs, taken from culture after CMV antigen stimulation. The receptors derive from a human donor in good health (CMV status not recorded). Some clones in this sample may be carry-over from other donors' samples. Each CDR3 is given with its conserved first and last residue. The D gene is left open where the match is weak. Some rows have no size entry. The others give once, few or many, or a class for an expanded clone.

clone_size d_call j_call v_call cdr3_nt cdr3_aa
. TRBD2 TRBJ2-1 TRBV4-3 TGCGCCAGCAGCCAAGACCTGACTAGCGGGTATGAGCAGTTCTTC CASSQDLTSGYEQFF
few . TRBJ2-2 TRBV5-1 TGCGCCAGCAGCGGGGGCTTGAGTCAAGGGACCGGGGAGCTGTTTTTT CASSGGLSQGTGELFF
few . TRBJ2-5 TRBV20-1 TGCAGTGCTAACACTTTAGCCGAAGAGACCCAGTACTTC CSANTLAEETQYF
. TRBD2 TRBJ2-7 TRBV7-8 TGTGCCAGCAGCGGGGAGGGGTCGAACGAGCAGTACTTC CASSGEGSNEQYF
few . TRBJ2-7 TRBV7-6 TGTGCCAGCAGCTTGGCCTTTGGGGTTGACTACGAGCAGTACTTC CASSLAFGVDYEQYF
few TRBD2 TRBJ2-1 TRBV19 TGTGCCAGTTCCCAACTAGCGGGAGAAGCAAATGAGCAGTTCTTC CASSQLAGEANEQFF
. . TRBJ2-1 TRBV6-8 TGTGCCAGCAGTTACTCCGGGACCAGACACAATGAGCAGTTCTTC CASSYSGTRHNEQFF
. TRBD2 TRBJ2-1 TRBV4-3 TGCGCCAGCAGCCTCTACGTTGGGGCTAGCGGGAGCGTGGATGAGCAGTTCTTC CASSLYVGASGSVDEQFF
. . TRBJ1-4 TRBV28 TGTGCCAGCAGTTTATTAGGGACGGGGGATGAAAAACTGTTTTTT CASSLLGTGDEKLFF
. TRBD2 TRBJ2-1 TRBV5-1 TGCGCCAGCAGCTTGGCACTAGCGGGCGGTCCGAGCTCCTACAATGAGCAGTTCTTC CASSLALAGGPSSYNEQFF
. TRBD1 TRBJ2-5 TRBV11-3 TGTGCCAGCAGCGCGACAGGGGGAGGAGAGACCCAGTACTTC CASSATGGGETQYF
many TRBD1 TRBJ1-2 TRBV29-1 TGCAGCGTGACAGGGGGTCGGTTC CSVTGGRF
few TRBD2 TRBJ2-1 TRBV30 TGTGCCTGGACGGGCGGGGGCAATGAGCAGTTCTTC CAWTGGGNEQFF
many TRBD1 TRBJ1-1 TRBV7-2 TGTGCCAGCAGCCTTCACAGGGGAAAGGACACTGAAGCTTTCTTT CASSLHRGKDTEAFF
few TRBD2 TRBJ2-3 TRBV15 TGTGCCACCAGCAGAGATAACAAGGGACTAGCGGGAGCTCGGGATACGCAGTATTTT CATSRDNKGLAGARDTQYF
. . TRBJ1-1 TRBV5-5 TGTGCCAGCAGTATTGATGTGGGCACTGAAGCTTTCTTT CASSIDVGTEAFF
. . TRBJ2-1 TRBV6-6 TGTGCCAGCAGTTACTCGATTCCCTTTCGGGAGCAGTTCTTC CASSYSIPFREQFF
. TRBD1 TRBJ2-5 TRBV5-4 TGTGCCACCCAAGGACAGGGGAGAAAGGAGACCCAGTACTTC CATQGQGRKETQYF
. . TRBJ1-1 TRBV15 TGTGCCACCAGCAGAGACGGGCAGGGGTACACTGAAGCTTTCTTT CATSRDGQGYTEAFF
. TRBD1 TRBJ2-5 TRBV20-1 TGCAGTGCCTCGGACAGGTCGGGAGAGACCCAGTACTTC CSASDRSGETQYF
few . TRBJ2-1 TRBV24-1 TGTGCCACCAGTGATTTGTACCCTCCAAGCTCCTACAATGAGCAGTTCTTC CATSDLYPPSSYNEQFF
. TRBD2 TRBJ2-5 TRBV10-3 TGTGCCATCAGTGTACTAGCGGGTCCCCAAGAGACCCAGTACTTC CAISVLAGPQETQYF